This T cell receptor beta chain was retrieved from a study of a mutant IDH1 vaccine in newly diagnosed glioma. Time point of the sample: week 23, last vaccination. In every dose of vaccine, 300 ug of mutant IDH1 20-mer peptide was given alongside topical imiquimod. The method was immunoSEQ multiplex PCR; TCRdb's version includes in-frame clones alone and lacks a portion of them. The data show around 80,000 clones, more than 70% seen once. As for this clone: Its matching antigen is unknown.

The germline V gene encodes CDR1 SGHRS and CDR2 YFSETQ. V was cut by 1 base and J by 0 bases, with 3 bases left in between. The CDR3 runs 13 residues. The V gene is TRBV5-1, the J gene TRBJ2-3; D remains ambiguous. This clonotype originated in a woman in her forties or fifties with glioma. Sequenced material: PBMCs, taken from a glioma patient whose treatment included an IDH1 peptide vaccine. The DNA for the CDR3 is TGCGCCAGCAGCTTGAGAAGCACAGATACGCAGTATTTT. This sequence encodes CASSLRSTDTQYF.